The 12 T cell receptor beta chains listed next were all sequenced from one sample in a study of cytomegalovirus exposure and HLA in healthy donors. Sequencing was performed with immunoSEQ multiplex PCR; in TCRdb, only in-frame clones are kept and a portion is missing. The repertoire consists of a few hundred thousand clones, with 90% occurring once and the leading ten covering approximately 3.1%. Sequenced: PBMCs. These receptors were obtained from a woman in her 30s in good health and CMV-seronegative.

The rearrangement links TRBV6-1 to TRBJ1-2; the D is unclear. Germline values: CDR1 MNHNS, CDR2 SASEGT. This CDR3 region has 14 residues. V was clipped by 3 bases and J by 4 bases, with 12 bases between them. CDR3 sequence: CASSDKVPVYGYTF. The DNA for the CDR3 is TGTGCCAGCAGTGACAAGGTACCCGTCTATGGCTACACCTTC.

The V and J genes are TRBV14 and TRBJ2-7; TRBD2 agrees at 14 bases. CDR1 is SGHDN, CDR2 FVKESK, per germline. The V segment lost 1 base and the J segment 4 bases; nucleotides outside the gene matches: 3. This CDR3 is 16 amino acids long. CDR3 DNA sequence: TGTGCCAGCAGCCAAGTCGGGACTAGCGGGAGATACGAGCAGTACTTC. Its protein product is CASSQVGTSGRYEQYF.

The chain recombines TRBV29-1 with TRBJ2-1; TRBD2 is a possible D gene (5 bases). Germline CDR1 reads SQVTM; CDR2 reads ANQGSEA. CDR3 length: 14 residues. Trimming left V 6 bases short and J 2 bases short, with 14 bases between. CDR3 amino acids: CSVERRVTYNEQFF. CDR3 DNA: TGCAGCGTGGAGCGGCGGGTAACCTACAATGAGCAGTTCTTC.

The chain uses TRBV4-1 and TRBJ2-5; 10 bases map to TRBD1. Germline V CDR1 and CDR2: MGHRA, YSYEKL. This CDR3 is built from 16 residues. With 4 bases clipped from V and 5 bases from J, the junction kept 10 bases outside the gene matches. The CDR3 loop reads CASSLSDRGLGETQYF. In DNA form, the CDR3 reads TGCGCCAGCAGCCTCTCTGACAGGGGGCTAGGTGAGACCCAGTACTTC.

This chain joins TRBV18 and TRBJ2-1; no clear D gene. CDR3 length: 12 amino acids. CDR1 KGHSH and CDR2 LQKENI come from the germline V gene. V gave up 3 bases and J gave up 7 bases, with 7 bases separating them. In nucleotides, the CDR3 is TGTGCCAGCTCACCCCATGTTAATGAGCAGTTCTTC. Its translation is CASSPHVNEQFF.

This sequence joins TRBV30 and TRBJ2-3; 8 nucleotides align to TRBD2. The CDR3 is made up of 14 amino acids. V lost 2 bases and J lost 2; bases outside the gene matches: 3. Germline CDR1 GTSNPN, CDR2 SVGIG (reference sequence). The CDR3 loop reads CAWSLAGTTDTQYF. For the CDR3, the DNA is TGTGCCTGGAGTTTAGCGGGAACCACAGATACGCAGTATTTT.

The genes are TRBV7-9 and TRBJ1-2, with TRBD1 identical over 9 bases. The V and J ends lost 4 bases and 7 bases, in that order; junction bases with no gene match: 13. The CDR3 loop spans 16 amino acids. The V gene's germline CDR1 is SEHNR and CDR2 FQNEAQ (reference sequence). As DNA, the CDR3 is TGTGCCAGCAGCTACGTAACCCCGGGGACAGGGTTTGGCTACACCTTC. Its protein product is CASSYVTPGTGFGYTF. Drawing the rest from reference TRBV7-9 and TRBJ1-2, the complete variable domain is DTGVSQNPRHKITKRGQNVTFRCDPISEHNRLYWYRQTLGQGPEFLTYFQNEAQLEKSRLLSDRFSAERPKGSFSTLEIQRTEQGDSAMYLCASSYVTPGTGFGYTFGSGTRLTVV.

V and J are TRBV27 and TRBJ2-3; 13 bases agree with TRBD2. Germline V gene sequence: CDR1 MNHEY, CDR2 SMNVEV (reference sequence). V was pared by 6 bases and J by 4 bases, with 10 bases of the junction left unmatched. The CDR3 is made up of 17 amino acids. CDR3 loop: CASSPPGLAGYPDTQYF. The CDR3 DNA sequence: TGTGCCAGCAGCCCACCGGGACTAGCGGGATATCCAGATACGCAGTATTTT.

Here the CDR3 DNA reads TGTGCCAGCAGCTTTGGGGCTAGCGGACCCTACGAGCAGTACTTC. It is translated as CASSFGASGPYEQYF. This rearrangement joins TRBV11-2 to TRBJ2-7, with 7 bases identical to TRBD2. The CDR3 length is 15 residues. Trimming removed 3 bases from V and 2 bases from J; junction bases left unmatched: 7. Per the germline V gene, CDR1 is SGHAT and CDR2 is FQNNGV.

This clone was detected once. The chain joins TRBV18 to TRBJ2-1; no reliable D call. This CDR3 has 12 amino acids. V lost 0 bases and J 13 bases, leaving 10 bases between the germline ends. Germline CDR1 and CDR2: KGHSH and LQKENI. In nucleotides, the CDR3 is TGTGCCAGCTCACCACCAAAAAGGGAACAGTTCTTC. Translation gives CASSPPKREQFF.

The CDR3 here is CASSYSGSGYEQYF. For the CDR3, the DNA is TGTGCCAGCAGTTACTCTGGTAGCGGGTACGAGCAGTACTTC. The rearrangement links TRBV6-5 to TRBJ2-7; 7 bases map to TRBD2. The length of the CDR3 is 14 residues. The germline gives CDR1 MNHEY, CDR2 SVGAGI. V lost 0 bases to trimming and J lost 4 bases; unmatched junction nucleotides: 3.

The rearrangement joins TRBV11-2 to TRBJ2-7; D perhaps matches TRBD2 (5 bases). Germline V gene lookup returns CDR1 SGHAT and CDR2 FQNNGV. This CDR3 has 14 residues. V was trimmed by 8 bases and J by 0 bases, leaving 14 bases between them. The CDR3: CASSMGAASYEQYF. DNA for the CDR3: TGTGCCAGCTCCATGGGAGCGGCCTCCTACGAGCAGTACTTC. Full variable domain (outside the CDR3, taken from reference TRBV11-2 and TRBJ2-7): EAGVAQSPRYKIIEKRQSVAFWCNPISGHATLYWYQQILGQGPKLLIQFQNNGVVDDSQLPKDRFSAERLKGVDSTLKIQPAKLEDSAVYLCASSMGAASYEQYFGPGTRLTVT.